The 11 T cell receptor beta chains reported below all come from one sample, sequenced in a study of cytomegalovirus exposure and HLA in healthy donors. Primers for the PCR totalled 60 Vbeta and 13 Jbeta. Using immunoSEQ multiplex PCR, the repertoire was profiled, and TCRdb retains in-frame clones only, with some absent. This table has more than 80,000 clones, roughly 74% appearing once. Source material: PBMCs. The receptors were sampled from a man aged 35 to 55 in good health and CMV-seronegative.

The CDR3 reads CAISEDYSYNEQFF. The CDR3 DNA follows: TGTGCCATCAGTGAAGACTACTCCTACAATGAGCAGTTCTTC. The gene calls are TRBV10-3 and TRBJ2-1; D possibly corresponds to TRBD2 (5 bases). V lost 3 bases, J lost 0 bases, and 6 bases lay in between. The CDR3 extends over 14 amino acids. Germline V CDR1 and CDR2: ENHRY, SYGVKD.

As concerns this clone: Sequence at one end of the junction differs from germline and may be a read error. The genes are TRBV4-2 and TRBJ2-6; unclear D gene. Per germline, CDR1 LGHNA and CDR2 YNFKEQ. The CDR3 sequence is 17 residues long. The CDR3 DNA is TGTGCCAGCAGCGAAGAGGTGATACTTTCTGGGGCCAACGTCCTGACTTTC. This codes for CASSEEVILSGANVLTF.

J is TRBJ1-2 and V is TRBV4-1; 9 bases line up with TRBD1. The CDR3 length is 13 residues. CDR1 and CDR2 from the germline V gene are MGHRA and YSYEKL. The trim removed 4 bases at V and 7 bases at J, leaving 4 bases unmatched. The CDR3 spells CASSLGTGLGYTF. The CDR3 DNA follows: TGCGCCAGCAGCCTCGGGACAGGGCTTGGCTACACCTTC.

This chain links TRBV6-5 with TRBJ1-5; D ambiguous. The CDR3 spans 15 residues. Germline V gene lookup returns CDR1 MNHEY and CDR2 SVGAGI. V dropped 3 bases and J dropped 0 bases, with 9 bases sitting between them. DNA for the CDR3: TGTGCCAGCAGTTATCCAGGATATAGCAATCAGCCCCAGCATTTT. Translation gives CASSYPGYSNQPQHF.

The chain links TRBV18 to TRBJ2-2, with 7 bases aligning to TRBD1. CDR1 KGHSH and CDR2 LQKENI come from the germline V gene. There are 17 residues in the CDR3. Trimming at V came to 3 bases and at J to 2 bases, leaving 9 bases not matched to a gene. The CDR3 DNA reads TGTGCCAGCTCACCCCAGGGACAGAGGCTTAACACCGGGGAGCTGTTTTTT. It translates to CASSPQGQRLNTGELFF.

The CDR3 nucleotides are TGTGCCAGCAGTTACTCACCCCTCGCGGCGGCTTTCTTT. This codes for CASSYSPLAAAFF. This chain joins TRBV6-5 and TRBJ1-1, with D unresolved. Germline V lookup: CDR1 MNHEY, CDR2 SVGAGI. Trimming took 0 bases from V and 11 from J, leaving 13 bases between them. The CDR3 totals 13 residues.

This clone was recorded a few times. The chain recombines TRBV13 with TRBJ2-3; 8 bases fit TRBD2. CDR3 length equals 14 residues. The V gene's germline CDR1 is PRHDT and CDR2 FYEKMQ (reference sequence). Losses at the gene ends were 7 bases for V and 6 bases for J; bases not matched to a gene: 9. CDR3 sequence reads: CASTGGGPMDTQYF. CDR3 coding DNA: TGTGCCAGCACGGGGGGGGGACCCATGGATACGCAGTATTTT.

With respect to this clone: One end of the junction varies from germline; a read error may be responsible. V gene TRBV28 combines with J gene TRBJ2-7, with 8 bases lining up with TRBD2. The CDR3 runs 13 residues. Germline V CDR1 and CDR2: MDHEN, SYDVKM. The CDR3 spells CASSLLTGGPCKF. The DNA of the CDR3 is TGTGCCAGCAGTTTATTAACGGGGGGGCCTTGTAAATTC. The whole variable domain, remainder taken from reference TRBV28 and TRBJ2-7, is DVKVTQSSRYLVKRTGEKVFLECVQDMDHENMFWYRQDPGLGLRLIYFSYDVKMKEKGDIPEGYSVSREKKERFSLILESASTNQTSMYLCASSLLTGGPCKFGPGTRLTVT.

V is TRBV9 and J is TRBJ1-3, with D unresolved. Deletions cut 1 base from V and 6 bases from J, with 8 bases between. Germline CDR1 reads SGDLS; CDR2 reads YYNGEE. This CDR3 comprises 13 residues. CDR3 DNA: TGTGCCAGCAGCGTATCCGACATAAACACCATATATTTT. Its translation is CASSVSDINTIYF. Using reference TRBV9 and TRBJ1-3 for the parts outside the CDR3, the full variable domain is DSGVTQTPKHLITATGQRVTLRCSPRSGDLSVYWYQQSLDQGLQFLIQYYNGEERAKGNILERFSAQQFPDLHSELNLSSLELGDSALYFCASSVSDINTIYFGEGSWLTVV.

DNA for the CDR3: TGTGCCAGCAGCGTAGATCTTACGGGGAGACGAGATACGCAGTATTTT. This encodes CASSVDLTGRRDTQYF. This chain connects TRBV9 to TRBJ2-3, with a tentative D call TRBD2 (5 bases). This CDR3 has 16 residues. V was trimmed by 0 bases and J by 5 bases, leaving 16 bases between them. From germline, CDR1 is SGDLS and CDR2 YYNGEE.

This chain connects TRBV29-1 to TRBJ1-2; D might be TRBD1 (6 bases). The CDR3 loop spans 13 amino acids. V lost 2 bases, J lost 4 bases, and 11 bases lay in between. Germline loops: CDR1 SQVTM, CDR2 ANQGSEA. CDR3: CSVENGQRYGYTF. The CDR3 DNA sequence: TGCAGCGTTGAAAACGGACAGCGCTATGGCTACACCTTC.